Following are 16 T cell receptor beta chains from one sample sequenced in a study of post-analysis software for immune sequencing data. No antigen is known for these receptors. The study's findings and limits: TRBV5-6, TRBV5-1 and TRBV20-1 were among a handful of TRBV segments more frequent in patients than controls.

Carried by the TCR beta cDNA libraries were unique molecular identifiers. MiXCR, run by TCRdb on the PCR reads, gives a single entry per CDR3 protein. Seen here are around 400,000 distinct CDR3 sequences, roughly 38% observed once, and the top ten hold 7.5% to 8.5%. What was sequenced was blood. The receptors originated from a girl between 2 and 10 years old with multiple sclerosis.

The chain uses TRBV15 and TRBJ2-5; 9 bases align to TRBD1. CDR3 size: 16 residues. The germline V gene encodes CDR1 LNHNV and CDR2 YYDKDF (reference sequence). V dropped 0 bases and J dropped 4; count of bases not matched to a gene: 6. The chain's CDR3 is CATSRDGTGTRETQYF. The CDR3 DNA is TGTGCCACCAGCAGAGATGGGACAGGGACACGAGAGACCCAGTACTTC.

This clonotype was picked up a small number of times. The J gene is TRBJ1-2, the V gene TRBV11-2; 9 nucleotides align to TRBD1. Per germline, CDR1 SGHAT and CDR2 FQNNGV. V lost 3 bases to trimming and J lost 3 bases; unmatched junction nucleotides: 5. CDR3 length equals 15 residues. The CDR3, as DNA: TGTGCCAGCAGCTTCGGGACAGGGTCTCACTATGGCTACACCTTC. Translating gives CASSFGTGSHYGYTF. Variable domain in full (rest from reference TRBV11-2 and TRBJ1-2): EAGVAQSPRYKIIEKRQSVAFWCNPISGHATLYWYQQILGQGPKLLIQFQNNGVVDDSQLPKDRFSAERLKGVDSTLKIQPAKLEDSAVYLCASSFGTGSHYGYTFGSGTRLTVV.

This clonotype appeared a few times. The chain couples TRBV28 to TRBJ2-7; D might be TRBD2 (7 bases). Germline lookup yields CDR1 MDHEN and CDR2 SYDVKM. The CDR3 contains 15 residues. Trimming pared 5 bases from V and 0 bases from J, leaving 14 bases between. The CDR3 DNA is TGTGCCAGCAGTCCTCCCGGGGGGCTCTCCTACGAGCAGTACTTC. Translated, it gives CASSPPGGLSYEQYF.

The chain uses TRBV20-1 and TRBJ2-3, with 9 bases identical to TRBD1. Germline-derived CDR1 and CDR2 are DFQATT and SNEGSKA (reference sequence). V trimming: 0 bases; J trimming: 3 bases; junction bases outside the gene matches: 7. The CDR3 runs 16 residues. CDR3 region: CSARDRYRGRTDTQYF. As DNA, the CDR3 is TGCAGTGCTAGAGACCGATACAGGGGGCGGACAGATACGCAGTATTTT.

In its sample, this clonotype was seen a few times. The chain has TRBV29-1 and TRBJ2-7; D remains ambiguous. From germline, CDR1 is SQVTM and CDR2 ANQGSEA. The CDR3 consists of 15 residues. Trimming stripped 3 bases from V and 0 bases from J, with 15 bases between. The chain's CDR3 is CSVEGTAQHSYEQYF. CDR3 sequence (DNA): TGCAGCGTTGAGGGCACAGCCCAACACTCCTACGAGCAGTACTTC.

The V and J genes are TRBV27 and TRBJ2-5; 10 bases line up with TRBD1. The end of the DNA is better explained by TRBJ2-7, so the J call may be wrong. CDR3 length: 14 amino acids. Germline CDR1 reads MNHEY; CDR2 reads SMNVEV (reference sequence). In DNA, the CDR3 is TGTGCCAGCAGTGCGACGGGACAGGGGTACGAGCAGTACTTC. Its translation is CASSATGQGYEQYF.

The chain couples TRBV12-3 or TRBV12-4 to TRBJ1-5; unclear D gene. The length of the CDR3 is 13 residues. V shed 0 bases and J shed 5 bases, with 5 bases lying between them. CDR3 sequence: CASSLARHQPQHF. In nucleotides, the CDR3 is TGTGCCAGCAGTTTAGCGCGGCATCAGCCCCAGCATTTT.

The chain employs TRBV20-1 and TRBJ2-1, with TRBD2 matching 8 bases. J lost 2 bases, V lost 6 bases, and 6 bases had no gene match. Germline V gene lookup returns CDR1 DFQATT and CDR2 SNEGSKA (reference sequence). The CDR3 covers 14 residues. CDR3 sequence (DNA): TGCAGTGCCGGGGGGGAGCGGGCCTACAATGAGCAGTTCTTC. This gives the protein CSAGGERAYNEQFF.

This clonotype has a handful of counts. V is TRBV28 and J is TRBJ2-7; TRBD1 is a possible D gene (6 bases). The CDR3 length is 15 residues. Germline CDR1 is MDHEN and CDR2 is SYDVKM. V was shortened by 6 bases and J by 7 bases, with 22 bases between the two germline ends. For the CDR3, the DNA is TGTGCCAGCAGAAGGGTGACAGGTCCCGCTGGGGAGCAGTACTTC. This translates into CASRRVTGPAGEQYF.

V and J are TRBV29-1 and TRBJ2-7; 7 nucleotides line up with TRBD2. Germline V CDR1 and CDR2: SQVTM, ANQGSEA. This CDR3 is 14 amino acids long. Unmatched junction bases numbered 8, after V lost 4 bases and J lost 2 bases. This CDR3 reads CSVGPLADPYEQYF. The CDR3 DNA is TGCAGCGTTGGCCCTCTAGCGGACCCCTACGAGCAGTACTTC.

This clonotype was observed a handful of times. Here the CDR3 DNA reads TGTGCCAGCAGCTCTCGGGGAGCCCTCTACGAGCAGTACTTC. This codes for CASSSRGALYEQYF. The chain employs TRBV5-5 and TRBJ2-7; D might be TRBD2 (5 bases). Germline values: CDR1 SGHKS, CDR2 YYEKEE (reference sequence). CDR3 length equals 14 residues. The V gene lost 3 bases and the J gene lost 3 bases, with 13 bases spanning the gap.

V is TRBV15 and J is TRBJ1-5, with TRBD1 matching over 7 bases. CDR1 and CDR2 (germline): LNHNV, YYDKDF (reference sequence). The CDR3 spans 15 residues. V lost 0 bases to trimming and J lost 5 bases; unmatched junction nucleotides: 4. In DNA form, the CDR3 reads TGTGCCACCAGCAGAGAAGGGGGCTACGATCAGCCCCAGCATTTT. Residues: CATSREGGYDQPQHF. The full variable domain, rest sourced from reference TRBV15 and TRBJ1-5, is DAMVIQNPRYQVTQFGKPVTLSCSQTLNHNVMYWYQQKSSQAPKLLFHYYDKDFNNEADTPDNFQSRRPNTSFCFLDIRSPGLGDTAMYLCATSREGGYDQPQHFGDGTRLSIL.

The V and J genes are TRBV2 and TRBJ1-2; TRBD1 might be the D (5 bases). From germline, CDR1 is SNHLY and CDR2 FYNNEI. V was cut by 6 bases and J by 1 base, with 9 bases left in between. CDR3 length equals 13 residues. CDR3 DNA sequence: TGTGCCAGCAGGGGGGGGGGTAACTATGGCTACACCTTC. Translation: CASRGGGNYGYTF.

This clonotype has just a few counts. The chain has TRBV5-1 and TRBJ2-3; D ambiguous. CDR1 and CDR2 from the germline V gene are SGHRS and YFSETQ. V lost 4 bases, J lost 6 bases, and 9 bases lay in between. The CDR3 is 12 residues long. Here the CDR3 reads CASSDFGDTQYF. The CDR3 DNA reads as TGCGCCAGCAGCGACTTCGGTGATACGCAGTATTTT.

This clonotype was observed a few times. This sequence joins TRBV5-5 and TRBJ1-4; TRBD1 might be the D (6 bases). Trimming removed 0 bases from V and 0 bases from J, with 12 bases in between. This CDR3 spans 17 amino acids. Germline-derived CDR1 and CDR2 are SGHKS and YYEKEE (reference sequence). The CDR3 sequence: CASSLVGAGTTNEKLFF. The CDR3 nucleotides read TGTGCCAGCAGCTTGGTGGGGGCAGGGACAACTAATGAAAAACTGTTTTTT.

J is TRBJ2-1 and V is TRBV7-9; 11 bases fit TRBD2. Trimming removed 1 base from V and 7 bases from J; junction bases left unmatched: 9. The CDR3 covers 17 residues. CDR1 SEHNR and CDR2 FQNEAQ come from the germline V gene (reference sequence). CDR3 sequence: CASSLVGLAGGRNEQFF. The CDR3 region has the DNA TGTGCCAGCAGCTTAGTGGGGCTAGCGGGAGGTAGAAATGAGCAGTTCTTC.